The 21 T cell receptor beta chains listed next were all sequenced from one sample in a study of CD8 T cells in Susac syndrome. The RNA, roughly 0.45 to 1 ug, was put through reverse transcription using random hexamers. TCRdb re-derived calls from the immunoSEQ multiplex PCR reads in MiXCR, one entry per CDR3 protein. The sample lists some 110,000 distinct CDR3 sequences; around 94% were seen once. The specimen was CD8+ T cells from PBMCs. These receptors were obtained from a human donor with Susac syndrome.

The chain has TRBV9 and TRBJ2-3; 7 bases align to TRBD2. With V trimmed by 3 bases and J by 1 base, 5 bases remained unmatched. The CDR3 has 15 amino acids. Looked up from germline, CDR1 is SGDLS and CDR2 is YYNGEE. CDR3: CASSDRTRGTDTQYF. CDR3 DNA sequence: TGTGCCAGCAGCGACCGGACTAGAGGCACAGATACGCAGTATTTT.

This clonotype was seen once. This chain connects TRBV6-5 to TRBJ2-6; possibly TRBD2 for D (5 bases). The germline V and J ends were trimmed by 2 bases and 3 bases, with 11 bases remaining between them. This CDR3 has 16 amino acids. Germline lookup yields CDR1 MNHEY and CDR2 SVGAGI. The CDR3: CASSYTEGIGANVLTF. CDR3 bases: TGTGCCAGCAGTTACACAGAGGGCATTGGGGCCAACGTCCTGACTTTC.

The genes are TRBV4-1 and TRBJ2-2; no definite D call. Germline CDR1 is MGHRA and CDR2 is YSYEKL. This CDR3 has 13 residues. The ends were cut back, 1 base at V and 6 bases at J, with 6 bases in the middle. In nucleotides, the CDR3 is TGCGCCAGCAGCCAAGGACCCTCCGGGGAGCTGTTTTTT. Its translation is CASSQGPSGELFF.

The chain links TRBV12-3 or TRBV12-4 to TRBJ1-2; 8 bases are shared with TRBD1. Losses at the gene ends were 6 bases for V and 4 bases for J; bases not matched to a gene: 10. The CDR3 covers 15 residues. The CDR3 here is CASSSTDRGGYGYTF. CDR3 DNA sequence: TGTGCCAGCAGCTCAACCGACAGGGGAGGCTATGGCTACACCTTC.

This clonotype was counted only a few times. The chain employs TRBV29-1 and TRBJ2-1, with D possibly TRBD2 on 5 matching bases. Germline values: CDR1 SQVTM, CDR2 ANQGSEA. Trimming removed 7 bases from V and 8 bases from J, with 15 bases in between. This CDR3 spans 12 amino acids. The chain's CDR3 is CSASGEWDEQFF. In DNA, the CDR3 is TGCAGCGCCTCTGGGGAGTGGGATGAGCAGTTCTTC.

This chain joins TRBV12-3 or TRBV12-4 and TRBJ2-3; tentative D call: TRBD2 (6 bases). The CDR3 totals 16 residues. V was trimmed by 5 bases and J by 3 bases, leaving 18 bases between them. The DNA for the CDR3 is TGTGCCAGCAGTGGGGTAGCGGCCGACGGAACAGATACGCAGTATTTT. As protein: CASSGVAADGTDTQYF.

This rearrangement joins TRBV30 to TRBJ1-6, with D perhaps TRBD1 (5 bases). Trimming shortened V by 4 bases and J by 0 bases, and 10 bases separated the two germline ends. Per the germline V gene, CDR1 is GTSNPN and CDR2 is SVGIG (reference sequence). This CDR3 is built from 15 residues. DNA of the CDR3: TGTGCCTGGACAGACAGCAACTCCTATAATTCACCCCTCCACTTT. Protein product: CAWTDSNSYNSPLHF.

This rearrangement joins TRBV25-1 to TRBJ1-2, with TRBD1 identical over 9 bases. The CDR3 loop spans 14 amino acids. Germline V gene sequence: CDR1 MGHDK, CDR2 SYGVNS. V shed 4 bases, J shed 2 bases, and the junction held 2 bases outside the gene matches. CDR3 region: CASSAGTGNYGYTF. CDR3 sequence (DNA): TGTGCCAGCAGTGCCGGGACAGGGAACTATGGCTACACCTTC.

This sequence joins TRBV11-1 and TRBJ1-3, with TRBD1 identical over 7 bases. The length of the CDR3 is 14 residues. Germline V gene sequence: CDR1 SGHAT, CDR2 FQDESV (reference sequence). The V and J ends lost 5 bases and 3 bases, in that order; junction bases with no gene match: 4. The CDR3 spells CASSLRGNGNTIYF. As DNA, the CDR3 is TGTGCCAGCAGCCTCAGGGGGAATGGAAACACCATATATTTT.

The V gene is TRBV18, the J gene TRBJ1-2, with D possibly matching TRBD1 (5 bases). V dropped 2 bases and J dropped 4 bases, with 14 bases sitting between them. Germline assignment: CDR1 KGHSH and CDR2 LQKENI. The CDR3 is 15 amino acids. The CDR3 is CASSPTPGQGYGYTF. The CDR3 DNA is TGTGCCAGCTCACCAACGCCCGGCCAGGGCTATGGCTACACCTTC.

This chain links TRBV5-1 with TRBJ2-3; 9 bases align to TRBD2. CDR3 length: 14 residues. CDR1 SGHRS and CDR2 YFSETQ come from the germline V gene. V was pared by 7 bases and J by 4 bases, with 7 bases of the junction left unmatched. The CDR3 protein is CASSGRGGPDTQYF. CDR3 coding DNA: TGCGCCAGCTCCGGGCGGGGGGGCCCAGATACGCAGTATTTT.

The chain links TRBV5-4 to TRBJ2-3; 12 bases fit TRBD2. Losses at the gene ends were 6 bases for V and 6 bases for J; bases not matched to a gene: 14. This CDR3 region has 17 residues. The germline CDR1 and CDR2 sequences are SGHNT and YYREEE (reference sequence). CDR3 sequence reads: CASTPRTSGAGMDTQYF. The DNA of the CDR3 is TGTGCCAGCACCCCGAGGACTAGCGGGGCCGGGATGGATACGCAGTATTTT.

The DNA for the CDR3 is TGTGCCAGCAGCTCGGCCCCCGAAGCTTTCTTT. It specifies CASSSAPEAFF. V is TRBV7-9 and J is TRBJ1-1; D remains ambiguous. Trimming stripped 4 bases from V and 8 bases from J, with 8 bases between. The CDR3 spans 11 residues. Per germline, CDR1 SEHNR and CDR2 FQNEAQ (reference sequence).

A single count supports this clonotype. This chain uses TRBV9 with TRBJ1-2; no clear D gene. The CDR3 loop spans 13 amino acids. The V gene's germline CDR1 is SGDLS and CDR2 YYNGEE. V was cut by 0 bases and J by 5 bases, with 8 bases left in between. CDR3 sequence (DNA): TGTGCCAGCAGCGTAGAGGGAGGGTATGGCTACACCTTC. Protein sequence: CASSVEGGYGYTF.

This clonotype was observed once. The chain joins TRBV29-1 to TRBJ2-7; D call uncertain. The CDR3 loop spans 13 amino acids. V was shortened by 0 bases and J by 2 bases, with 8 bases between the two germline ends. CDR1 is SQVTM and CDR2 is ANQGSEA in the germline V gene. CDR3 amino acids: CSVEDVHTYEQYF. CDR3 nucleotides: TGCAGCGTTGAAGATGTCCATACCTACGAGCAGTACTTC.

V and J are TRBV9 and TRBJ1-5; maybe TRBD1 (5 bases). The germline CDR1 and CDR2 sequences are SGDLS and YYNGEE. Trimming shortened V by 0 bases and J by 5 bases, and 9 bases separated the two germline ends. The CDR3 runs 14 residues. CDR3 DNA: TGTGCCAGCAGCGTAGATGGGGGGGATCAGCCCCAGCATTTT. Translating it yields CASSVDGGDQPQHF.

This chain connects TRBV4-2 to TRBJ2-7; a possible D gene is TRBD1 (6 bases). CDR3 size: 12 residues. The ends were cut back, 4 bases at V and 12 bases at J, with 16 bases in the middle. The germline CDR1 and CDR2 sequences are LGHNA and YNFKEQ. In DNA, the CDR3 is TGTGCCAGCAGCCTCGAGGGGGATCCGCCGTACTTC. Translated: CASSLEGDPPYF.

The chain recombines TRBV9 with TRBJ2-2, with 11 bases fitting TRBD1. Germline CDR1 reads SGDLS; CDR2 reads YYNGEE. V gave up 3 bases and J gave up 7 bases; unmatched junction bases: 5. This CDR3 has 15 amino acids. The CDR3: CASSEDRGRYGELFF. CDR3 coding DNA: TGTGCCAGCAGCGAGGACAGGGGGCGATACGGGGAGCTGTTTTTT.

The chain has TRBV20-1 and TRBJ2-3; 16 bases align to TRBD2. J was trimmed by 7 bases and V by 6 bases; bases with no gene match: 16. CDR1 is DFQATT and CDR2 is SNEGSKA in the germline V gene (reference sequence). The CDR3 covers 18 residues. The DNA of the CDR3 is TGCAGTGCCAGTAAAGGGACTAGCGGGGGGGCCGAGGGAAATACGCAGTATTTT. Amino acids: CSASKGTSGGAEGNTQYF.

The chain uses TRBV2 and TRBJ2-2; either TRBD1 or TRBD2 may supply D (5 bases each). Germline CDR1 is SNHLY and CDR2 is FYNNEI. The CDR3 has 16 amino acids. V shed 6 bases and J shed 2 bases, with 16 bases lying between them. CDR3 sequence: CASSGGQGVNTGELFF. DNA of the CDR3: TGTGCCAGCAGCGGAGGCCAGGGCGTTAACACCGGGGAGCTGTTTTTT.

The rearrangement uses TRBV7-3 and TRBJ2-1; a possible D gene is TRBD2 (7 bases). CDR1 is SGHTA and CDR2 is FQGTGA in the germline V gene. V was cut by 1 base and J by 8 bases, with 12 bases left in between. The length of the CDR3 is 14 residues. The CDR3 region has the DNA TGTGCCAGCAGCTTAAAGGGGGGGGCCGATGAGCAGTTCTTC. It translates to CASSLKGGADEQFF.